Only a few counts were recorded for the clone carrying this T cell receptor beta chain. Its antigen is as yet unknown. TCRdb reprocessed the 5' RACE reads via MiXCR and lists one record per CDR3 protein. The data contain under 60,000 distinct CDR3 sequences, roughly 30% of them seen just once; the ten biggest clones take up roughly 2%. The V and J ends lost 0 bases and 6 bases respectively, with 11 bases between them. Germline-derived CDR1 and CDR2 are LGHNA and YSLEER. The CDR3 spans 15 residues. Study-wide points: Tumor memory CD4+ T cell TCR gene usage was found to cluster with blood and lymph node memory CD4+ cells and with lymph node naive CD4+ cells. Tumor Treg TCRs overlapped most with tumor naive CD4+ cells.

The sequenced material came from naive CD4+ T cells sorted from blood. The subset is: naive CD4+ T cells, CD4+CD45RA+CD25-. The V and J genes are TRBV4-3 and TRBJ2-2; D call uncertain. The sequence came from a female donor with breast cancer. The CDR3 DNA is TGCGCCAGCAGCCAAGATCGGAAAACCGCCGGGGAGCTGTTTTTT. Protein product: CASSQDRKTAGELFF.